Shown below are 18 T cell receptor beta chains from a single sample sequenced in a study of shared clonotypes between healthy human individuals. Positive CCR7 selection of CD45RO-negative cells yielded the naive CD8 cells, and terminally differentiated effector memory CD45RA+ cells were excluded. Produced via immunoSEQ multiplex PCR; TCRdb's table is partial and in-frame only. The sample records roughly 2 million clones, approximately 94% being singletons. Sequencing used naive CD8+ T cells sorted from blood. These receptors came from a young man in good health.

Only one count was recorded for this clone. The same CDR3 can be traced to other DNA sequences in this sample. V gene TRBV4-1 combines with J gene TRBJ2-7, with D perhaps TRBD2 (5 bases). Deletions cut 4 bases from V and 0 bases from J, with 10 bases between. This CDR3 comprises 14 residues. Looked up from germline, CDR1 is MGHRA and CDR2 is YSYEKL. In nucleotides, the CDR3 is TGCGCCAGCAGCCCGAAAGGGAGCTCCTACGAGCAGTACTTC. Amino acids: CASSPKGSSYEQYF.

The chain recombines TRBV4-1 with TRBJ1-4; D is unresolved. The CDR3 contains 16 residues. Looked up from germline, CDR1 is MGHRA and CDR2 is YSYEKL. The V end lost 4 bases, the J end lost 8 bases, and 20 bases lay between the germline ends. CDR3 in amino acids: CASSPRGESSLEKLFF. CDR3 in DNA: TGCGCCAGCAGCCCCAGAGGAGAATCCTCGCTGGAAAAACTGTTTTTT.

This rearrangement joins TRBV5-4 to TRBJ2-7, with 9 bases aligning to TRBD2. This CDR3 region has 13 residues. V dropped 7 bases and J dropped 6; count of bases not matched to a gene: 8. Per germline, CDR1 SGHNT and CDR2 YYREEE (reference sequence). DNA for the CDR3: TGTGCCAGCGGGGACTGGCGGGAGGGCGAGCAGTACTTC. Translating it yields CASGDWREGEQYF.

The rearrangement uses TRBV13 and TRBJ2-5; the D is unclear. The CDR3 runs to 15 residues. The germline V and J ends were trimmed by 3 bases and 1 base, with 12 bases remaining between them. Germline V gives CDR1 PRHDT, CDR2 FYEKMQ (reference sequence). CDR3 DNA sequence: TGTGCCAGCAGCTTTTATGAGACCGGCCAAGAGACCCAGTACTTC. This encodes CASSFYETGQETQYF.

This clone has only one observation. At the DNA level, this CDR3 is encoded by other sequences in the same sample as well. The J gene is TRBJ2-7, the V gene TRBV6-5; TRBD1 matches at 7 bases. This CDR3 has 15 residues. The V segment lost 0 bases and the J segment 1 base; nucleotides outside the gene matches: 3. Germline assignment: CDR1 MNHEY and CDR2 SVGAGI. CDR3 in DNA: TGTGCCAGCAGTTACTCGGGCAGGGGGTCCTACGAGCAGTACTTC. Translated: CASSYSGRGSYEQYF.

Comments on this clone: Other DNA variants within this sample encode the same CDR3. The chain is built from TRBV4-3 and TRBJ1-1; D is uncertain. This CDR3 spans 13 amino acids. Germline V gives CDR1 LGHNA, CDR2 YSLEER. The V and J ends lost 0 bases and 7 bases respectively, with 9 bases between them. The CDR3 reads CASSQDGGSEAFF. In nucleotides, the CDR3 is TGCGCCAGCAGCCAAGATGGCGGCAGTGAAGCTTTCTTT.

V and J are TRBV28 and TRBJ1-1, with D maybe TRBD1 (5 bases). CDR1 MDHEN and CDR2 SYDVKM come from the germline V gene. Deletions cut 5 bases from V and 6 bases from J, with 13 bases between. The CDR3 runs 13 residues. The CDR3, as DNA: TGTGCCAGCAGTCCTTACAGGACTGCTGAAGCTTTCTTT. It codes for CASSPYRTAEAFF.

The chain links TRBV5-8 to TRBJ2-1; perhaps TRBD1 as D (5 bases). CDR3 size: 15 residues. From germline, CDR1 is SGHTS and CDR2 YDEGEE. Trimming cost V 4 bases and J 9 bases, with 20 bases left between them. The CDR3 spells CASSTENRWLFEQFF. The CDR3 nucleotides are TGTGCCAGCAGCACCGAGAACAGGTGGCTTTTTGAGCAGTTCTTC.

The chain couples TRBV30 to TRBJ1-1; D unclear. CDR1 is GTSNPN and CDR2 is SVGIG in the germline V gene (reference sequence). Trimming pared 2 bases from V and 1 base from J, leaving 20 bases between. The CDR3 has 17 residues. CDR3 DNA sequence: TGTGCCTGGAGTACCAATCCAGGTTACCAAAAGAACACTGAAGCTTTCTTT. It encodes CAWSTNPGYQKNTEAFF.

This chain joins TRBV6-5 and TRBJ1-2; D is ambiguous. V was clipped by 6 bases and J by 8 bases, with 16 bases between them. CDR3 size: 13 residues. The germline V gene has CDR1 MNHEY and CDR2 SVGAGI. CDR3 sequence (DNA): TGTGCCAGCAGCCCCGACCCTTCCTGGGGCTACACCTTC. Translated: CASSPDPSWGYTF.

The CDR3 is CASSLVGQGVLRYTF. CDR3 in DNA: TGTGCCAGCAGCTTAGTGGGACAGGGCGTCCTTCGTTACACCTTC. V is TRBV7-2 and J is TRBJ1-2; 9 bases align to TRBD1. CDR3 length equals 15 residues. Losses at the gene ends were 1 base for V and 11 bases for J; bases not matched to a gene: 11. Per the germline V gene, CDR1 is SGHTA and CDR2 is FQGNSA. The variable domain in full, with the rest retrieved from reference TRBV7-2 and TRBJ1-2, is GAGVSQSPSNKVTEKGKDVELRCDPISGHTALYWYRQSLGQGLEFLIYFQGNSAPDKSGLPSDRFSAERTGGSVSTLTIQRTQQEDSAVYLCASSLVGQGVLRYTFGSGTRLTVV.

This chain joins TRBV11-1 and TRBJ1-2; 9 nucleotides line up with TRBD1. The CDR3 contains 15 residues. Germline values: CDR1 SGHAT, CDR2 FQDESV (reference sequence). With 2 bases clipped from V and 5 bases from J, the junction kept 6 bases outside the gene matches. This CDR3 reads CASSLPGQGGYGYTF. The CDR3 bases are TGTGCCAGCAGCTTACCGGGACAGGGAGGGTATGGCTACACCTTC.

The V gene is TRBV6-6, the J gene TRBJ2-5; D is perhaps TRBD1 (6 bases). Germline V CDR1 and CDR2: MNHNY, SVGAGI (reference sequence). The CDR3 is made up of 15 amino acids. V dropped 5 bases and J dropped 1 base, with 14 bases sitting between them. The CDR3 DNA reads as TGTGCCAGCAGTCCAATTTCGGACAGCCAAGAGACCCAGTACTTC. Protein: CASSPISDSQETQYF.

The CDR3 nucleotides are TGTGCCAGCAGTCCGGGACTAGCGGAGTACTCCTACGAGCAGTACTTC. This translates into CASSPGLAEYSYEQYF. The chain has TRBV27 and TRBJ2-7; 11 nucleotides agree with TRBD2. There are 16 residues in the CDR3. Germline V CDR1 and CDR2: MNHEY, SMNVEV (reference sequence). Trimming cost V 5 bases and J 0 bases; bases outside gene matches: 6.

The rearrangement uses TRBV7-9 and TRBJ2-1; no clear D gene. The germline CDR1 and CDR2 sequences are SEHNR and FQNEAQ (reference sequence). V lost 0 bases, J lost 8 bases, and 5 bases lay in between. The CDR3 sequence is 12 residues long. CDR3 bases: TGTGCCAGCAGCTTAGCCGATTATGAGCAGTTCTTC. This sequence encodes CASSLADYEQFF.

The rearrangement uses TRBV7-9 and TRBJ2-5; D may correspond to TRBD1 or TRBD2 (5 bases each). The V gene lost 5 bases and the J gene lost 4 bases, with 17 bases spanning the gap. CDR3 length: 15 residues. Germline-derived CDR1 and CDR2 are SEHNR and FQNEAQ (reference sequence). The CDR3 DNA sequence: TGTGCCAGCAGCCCCGGGACGACGAAAGGAGAGACCCAGTACTTC. This translates into CASSPGTTKGETQYF.

The genes are TRBV6-1 and TRBJ2-5; 7 nucleotides match TRBD2. This CDR3 is 14 amino acids long. The germline V gene has CDR1 MNHNS and CDR2 SASEGT. V lost 6 bases, J lost 4 bases, and 8 bases stayed unmatched. As DNA, the CDR3 is TGTGCCAGCAGCAATCTTGGGGGGGGAGAGACCCAGTACTTC. Translated: CASSNLGGGETQYF.

V gene TRBV6-1 combines with J gene TRBJ1-6, with D possibly being TRBD1 (5 bases). The germline V and J ends were trimmed by 6 bases and 3 bases, with 12 bases remaining between them. The CDR3 consists of 15 residues. Germline loops: CDR1 MNHNS, CDR2 SASEGT. This chain's CDR3 is CASRGSGDYNSPLHF. The CDR3 nucleotides are TGTGCCAGCAGAGGATCGGGGGACTATAATTCACCCCTCCACTTT.